This entry lists 8 T cell receptor beta chains sequenced from one sample in a study of blood T cell repertoires in COVID-19. Generated by immunoSEQ multiplex PCR, the TCRdb table keeps only in-frame clones and is missing some. The repertoire holds 130,000 to 150,000 clones, with 80% to 90% as singletons. The sample consisted of peripheral blood. Receptor source: a man between 18 and 35 years old with COVID-19, enrolled during active disease.

V and J are TRBV7-6 and TRBJ1-2, with D possibly TRBD1 on 5 matching bases. V lost 0 bases to trimming and J lost 8 bases, with 16 bases between them. The CDR3 is 15 amino acids. Per the germline V gene, CDR1 is SGHVS and CDR2 is FNYEAQ. The CDR3 DNA reads as TGTGCCAGCAGCTTAGCCCCCGGGGCAGGACTAGGCTACACCTTC. Translation gives CASSLAPGAGLGYTF.

V usage is TRBV5-5 and J usage is TRBJ2-7; D possibly corresponds to TRBD1 (5 bases). V gave up 1 base and J gave up 5 bases, with 13 bases separating them. Germline loops: CDR1 SGHKS, CDR2 YYEKEE (reference sequence). The CDR3 length is 14 residues. CDR3: CASSLIAGYHEQYF. DNA of the CDR3: TGTGCCAGCAGCTTGATAGCAGGGTATCACGAGCAGTACTTC. Using reference TRBV5-5 and TRBJ2-7 for the parts outside the CDR3, the full variable domain is DAGVTQSPTHLIKTRGQQVTLRCSPISGHKSVSWYQQVLGQGPQFIFQYYEKEERGRGNFPDRFSARQFPNYSSELNVNALLLGDSALYLCASSLIAGYHEQYFGPGTRLTVT.

The chain is built from TRBV7-2 and TRBJ2-3; 9 positions match TRBD1. Trimming removed 5 bases from V and 4 bases from J; junction bases left unmatched: 7. CDR3 size: 15 residues. Germline V lookup: CDR1 SGHTA, CDR2 FQGNSA. CDR3 region: CASSLDRGVSDTQYF. The CDR3 region has the DNA TGTGCCAGCAGCCTCGACAGGGGGGTGTCAGATACGCAGTATTTT.

CDR3 sequence (DNA): TGTGCCAGCAGCCGGGCCCGCCTTCGGGACAGCAATTCACCCCTCCACTTT. Translated: CASSRARLRDSNSPLHF. The chain couples TRBV3-1 (or the pseudogene TRBV3-2) to TRBJ1-6; 7 nucleotides agree with TRBD1. The CDR3 has 17 residues. Germline V gene data show CDR1 as LGHDT and CDR2 as YNNKEL (reference sequence). The trim removed 4 bases at V and 7 bases at J, leaving 13 bases unmatched.

V is TRBV4-3 and J is TRBJ1-2; no firm D call. The CDR3 spans 15 residues. The V gene lost 0 bases and the J gene lost 3 bases, with 11 bases spanning the gap. Germline V gene data show CDR1 as LGHNA and CDR2 as YSLEER. CDR3 in DNA: TGCGCCAGCAGCCAAGATAGAGGGCTGCACTATGGCTACACCTTC. Translation gives CASSQDRGLHYGYTF.

V and J are TRBV6-1 and TRBJ1-6; 9 bases are shared with TRBD1. This CDR3 has 16 residues. With 2 bases clipped from V and 10 bases from J, the junction kept 9 bases outside the gene matches. Germline V gives CDR1 MNHNS, CDR2 SASEGT. CDR3 region: CASSETGTGWESPLHF. DNA for the CDR3: TGTGCCAGCAGTGAAACCGGGACAGGGTGGGAATCACCCCTCCACTTT.

The genes are TRBV25-1 and TRBJ2-2; 9 bases are a match to TRBD1. Germline values: CDR1 MGHDK, CDR2 SYGVNS. The CDR3 is 17 residues long. The ends lost 7 bases at V and 0 bases at J; junction bases unmatched: 9. The CDR3 DNA follows: TGTGCCAGCACCCCGGGGACAGGGCGACCGAACACCGGGGAGCTGTTTTTT. Residues: CASTPGTGRPNTGELFF.

A note on this clone: Different DNA sequences within this sample yield the same CDR3. V is TRBV13 and J is TRBJ2-7; 9 bases map to TRBD1. The CDR3 contains 14 residues. Germline loops: CDR1 PRHDT, CDR2 FYEKMQ (reference sequence). J gave up 3 bases and V 8 bases, and 8 bases lay outside the gene matches. In DNA form, the CDR3 reads TGTGCCAGCTCGCCAGGGACAGGGATCTACGAGCAGTACTTC. Amino acids: CASSPGTGIYEQYF.